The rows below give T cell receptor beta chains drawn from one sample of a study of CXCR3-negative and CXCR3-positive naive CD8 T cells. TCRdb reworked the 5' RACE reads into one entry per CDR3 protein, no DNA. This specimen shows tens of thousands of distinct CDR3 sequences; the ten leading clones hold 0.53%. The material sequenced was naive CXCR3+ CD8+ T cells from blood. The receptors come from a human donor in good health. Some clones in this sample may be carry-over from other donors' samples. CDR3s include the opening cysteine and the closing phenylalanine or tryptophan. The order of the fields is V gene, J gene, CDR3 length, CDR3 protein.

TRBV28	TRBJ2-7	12	CASSPGLYEQYF
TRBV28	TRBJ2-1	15	CASSTPGTFYNEQFF
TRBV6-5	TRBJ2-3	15	CASKRQGPDIDTQYF
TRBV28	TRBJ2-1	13	CASTMGRHNEQFF
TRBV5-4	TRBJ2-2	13	CASSPGVGGELFF
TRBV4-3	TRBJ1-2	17	CASSHAGGRQGAVGYTF
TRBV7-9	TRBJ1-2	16	CASSFDPQGSARGYTF
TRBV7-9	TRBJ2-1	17	CASSSGPGDRSYNEQFF
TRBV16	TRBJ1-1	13	CASSQFSNTEAFF
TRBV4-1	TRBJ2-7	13	CASSPGITGTLYF
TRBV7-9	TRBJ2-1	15	CASSLGQGTYNEQFF
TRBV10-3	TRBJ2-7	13	CATSQARDYEQYF
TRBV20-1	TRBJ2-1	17	CSAREGIKRPSENEQFF
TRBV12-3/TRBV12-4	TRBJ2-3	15	CASSLGGTYTDTQYF
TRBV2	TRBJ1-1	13	CASSEGGNTEAFF
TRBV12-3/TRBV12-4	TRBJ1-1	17	CASRERYLMNMNTEAFF
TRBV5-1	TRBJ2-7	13	CASSRDRGNEQYF
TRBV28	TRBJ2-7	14	CASSSIGDRDEQYF
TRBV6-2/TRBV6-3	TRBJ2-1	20	CASSSLTLRTSGGASNEQFF
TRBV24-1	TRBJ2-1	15	CATSAGQSSYNEQFF
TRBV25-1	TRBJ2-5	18	CASSEPLSGGSRGETQYF
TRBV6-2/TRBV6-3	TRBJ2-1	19	CASTSRGLAGGSSYNEKFF
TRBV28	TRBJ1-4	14	CASSLRMANEKLFF
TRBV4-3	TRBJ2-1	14	CASSQVGAPSKQFF
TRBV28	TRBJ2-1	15	CASRPGTSSYNEQFF
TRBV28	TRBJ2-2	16	CASRPLLAGETGELFF
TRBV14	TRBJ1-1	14	CASSYGGSNTEAFF
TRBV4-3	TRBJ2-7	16	CASSQEYARRSYEQYF
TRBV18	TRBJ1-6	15	CASSPDRTYNSPLHF
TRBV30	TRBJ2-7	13	CAWTRGGFDEQYF
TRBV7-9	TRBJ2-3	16	CASSSTEDRGRDTQYF
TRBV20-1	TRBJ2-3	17	CSASSGTSGGYTDTQYF
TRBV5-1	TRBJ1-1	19	CASSPSGGKKRTGDTEAFF
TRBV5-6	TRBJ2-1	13	CASSFGTGGEQFF
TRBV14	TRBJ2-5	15	CASSQDWAGQETQYF
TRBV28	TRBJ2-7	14	CASSRSRDGYEQYF
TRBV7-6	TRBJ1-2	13	CASSPGGSYGYTF
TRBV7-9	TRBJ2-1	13	CASSLAHLDEQFF
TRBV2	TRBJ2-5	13	CASSEVGQETQYF
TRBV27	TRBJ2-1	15	CATNREGNFYNEQLF
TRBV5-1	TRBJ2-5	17	CASSLSRGGYLQETQYF